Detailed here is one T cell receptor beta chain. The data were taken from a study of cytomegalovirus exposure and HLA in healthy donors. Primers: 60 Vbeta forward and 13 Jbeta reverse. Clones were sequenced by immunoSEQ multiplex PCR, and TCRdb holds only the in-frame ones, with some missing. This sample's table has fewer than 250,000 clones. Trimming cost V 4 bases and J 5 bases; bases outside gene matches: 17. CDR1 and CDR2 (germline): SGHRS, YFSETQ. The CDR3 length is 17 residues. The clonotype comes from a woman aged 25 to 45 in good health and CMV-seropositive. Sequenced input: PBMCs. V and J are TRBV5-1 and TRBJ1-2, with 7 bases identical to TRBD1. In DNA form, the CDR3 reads TGCGCCAGCAGCCCAGAGAACGCGGTCAGGGGGGAATATGGCTACACCTTC. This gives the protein CASSPENAVRGEYGYTF.